One sample yielded the 31 T cell receptor beta chains listed below, sequenced in a study of CD8 T cells in ankylosing spondylitis. TCRdb ran MiXCR on the 5' RACE reads and lists one entry per CDR3 protein. The profile shows about 360,000 distinct CDR3 sequences, 20% to 25% of them singletons. The sample comprised blood, either unsorted or a sorted T cell fraction (not recorded which). The receptors derive from a male donor with ankylosing spondylitis or in good health (not recorded which).

The sample holds a few counts of this clonotype. V is TRBV29-1 and J is TRBJ2-2; no clear D. Germline V CDR1 and CDR2: SQVTM, ANQGSEA. The CDR3 has 12 residues. With 3 bases removed from V and 4 bases from J, the gap between germline ends came to 6 bases. As DNA, the CDR3 is TGCAGCGTTGATCCAGGCACCGGGGAGCTGTTTTTT. This encodes CSVDPGTGELFF.

This clonotype was counted between two and nine times. The V gene is TRBV10-3, the J gene TRBJ1-2, with D perhaps TRBD1 (5 bases). The CDR3 consists of 12 residues. Germline-derived CDR1 and CDR2 are ENHRY and SYGVKD. V dropped 8 bases and J dropped 7 bases, with 14 bases sitting between them. The chain's CDR3 is CAILGGEGGYTF. For the CDR3, the DNA is TGTGCCATCCTTGGGGGAGAGGGTGGCTACACCTTC.

This clonotype has a handful of counts. The chain combines TRBV29-1 with TRBJ2-2, with D uncertain. Germline V CDR1 and CDR2: SQVTM, ANQGSEA. The CDR3 totals 13 residues. V was shortened by 2 bases and J by 5 bases, with 9 bases between the two germline ends. The CDR3 nucleotides read TGCAGCGTTGAATCTTCCCTTACCGGGGAGCTGTTTTTT. It translates to CSVESSLTGELFF.

The V gene is TRBV20-1, the J gene TRBJ2-1; TRBD2 matches 9 bases. CDR1 is DFQATT, CDR2 SNEGSKA, per germline (reference sequence). The CDR3 has 14 amino acids. V lost 3 bases to trimming and J lost 9 bases; unmatched junction nucleotides: 9. The CDR3, as DNA: TGCAGTGCTAGTTCGCTAGCGGGGTCTGGTGAGCAGTTCTTC. This translates into CSASSLAGSGEQFF.

The table lists this clonotype with a few counts. The rearrangement links TRBV6-1 to TRBJ2-1, with 8 bases fitting TRBD2. The V segment lost 5 bases and the J segment 4 bases; nucleotides outside the gene matches: 7. CDR1 MNHNS and CDR2 SASEGT come from the germline V gene. This CDR3 contains 15 residues. The CDR3 reads CASSQRGGGYNEQFF. For the CDR3, the DNA is TGTGCCAGCAGTCAAAGGGGCGGGGGGTACAATGAGCAGTTCTTC.

Points on this clonotype: The junction and the germline gene differ at one end; a read error may be behind it. J is TRBJ2-3 and V is TRBV2, with D uncertain. This CDR3 is 19 amino acids long. Germline V gives CDR1 SNHLY, CDR2 FYNNEI. DNA for the CDR3: TGTGCCCGCAGTTTGAATCCACAGCCCTTCCCCACGAGCACAGATACGCAGTATTTT. Translating it yields CARSLNPQPFPTSTDTQYF. Full variable domain (missing parts from reference TRBV2 and TRBJ2-3): EPEVTQTPSHQVTQMGQEVILRCVPISNHLYFYWYRQILGQKVEFLVSFYNNEISEKSEIFDDQFSVERPDGSNFTLKIRSTKLEDSAMYFCARSLNPQPFPTSTDTQYFGPGTRLTVL.

The table lists this clonotype with a few counts. The chain joins TRBV15 to TRBJ2-7; TRBD1 agrees at 8 bases. The CDR3 consists of 16 residues. V was clipped by 4 bases and J by 0 bases; unmatched bases: 8. The germline gives CDR1 LNHNV, CDR2 YYDKDF (reference sequence). The DNA of the CDR3 is TGTGCCACCAGCACCCGTCAGGGGGCTAGCTCCTACGAGCAGTACTTC. Protein sequence: CATSTRQGASSYEQYF. The entire variable domain, with the rest obtained from reference TRBV15 and TRBJ2-7, is as follows: DAMVIQNPRYQVTQFGKPVTLSCSQTLNHNVMYWYQQKSSQAPKLLFHYYDKDFNNEADTPDNFQSRRPNTSFCFLDIRSPGLGDTAMYLCATSTRQGASSYEQYFGPGTRLTVT.

The J gene is TRBJ2-3, the V gene TRBV29-1; D is uncertain. V was trimmed by 0 bases and J by 1 base, leaving 14 bases between them. The CDR3 length is 16 residues. Germline CDR1 reads SQVTM; CDR2 reads ANQGSEA. Written as DNA, the CDR3 is TGCAGCGTTGAAGATCGCGCCCCTGGGGGCACAGATACGCAGTATTTT. It codes for CSVEDRAPGGTDTQYF.

This clonotype was counted many times. This chain joins TRBV11-2 and TRBJ2-3; TRBD1 might be the D (5 bases). The ends were cut back, 8 bases at V and 3 bases at J, with 12 bases in the middle. Germline CDR1 SGHAT, CDR2 FQNNGV. This CDR3 contains 13 residues. The CDR3 DNA reads TGTGCCAGCTCACCAAGGGGAACAGATACGCAGTATTTT. Protein sequence: CASSPRGTDTQYF.

The V and J genes are TRBV7-6 and TRBJ2-7, with a possible D match to TRBD2 (5 bases). The CDR3 runs 13 residues. Trimming took 5 bases from V and 4 from J, leaving 12 bases between them. Germline V gene lookup returns CDR1 SGHVS and CDR2 FNYEAQ. CDR3 residues: CASSPPGNYEQYF. The CDR3 nucleotides are TGTGCCAGCAGCCCGCCGGGGAATTACGAGCAGTACTTC.

This chain joins TRBV9 and TRBJ2-7; tentatively, D is TRBD1 or TRBD2 (5 bases each). The V and J ends lost 1 base and 2 bases respectively, with 10 bases between them. The CDR3 totals 14 residues. In germline, CDR1 is SGDLS, CDR2 YYNGEE. The CDR3 nucleotides read TGTGCCAGCAGCGTAAGGGACGGAGCCTACGAGCAGTACTTC. This sequence encodes CASSVRDGAYEQYF.

The CDR3 DNA follows: TGTGCCAGCAGTTCAGGTTCAGGGGTCTACGAGCAGTACTTC. It encodes CASSSGSGVYEQYF. The chain is built from TRBV27 and TRBJ2-7; the D gene is possibly TRBD1 (6 bases). The germline V gene has CDR1 MNHEY and CDR2 SMNVEV (reference sequence). This CDR3 contains 14 residues. Trimming cost V 4 bases and J 3 bases, with 13 bases left between them.

V gene TRBV7-2 combines with J gene TRBJ2-7, with 9 bases lining up with TRBD1. V lost 4 bases to trimming and J lost 6 bases; unmatched junction nucleotides: 7. The CDR3 is 14 residues long. CDR1 and CDR2 from the germline V gene are SGHTA and FQGNSA. The CDR3 sequence is CASSYTGQGVEQYF. CDR3 sequence (DNA): TGTGCCAGCAGCTATACGGGACAGGGCGTCGAGCAGTACTTC. Supplemented by reference TRBV7-2 and TRBJ2-7, the full variable domain reads GAGVSQSPSNKVTEKGKDVELRCDPISGHTALYWYRQSLGQGLEFLIYFQGNSAPDKSGLPSDRFSAERTGGSVSTLTIQRTQQEDSAVYLCASSYTGQGVEQYFGPGTRLTVT.

This chain's CDR3 is CASSPLTEANEQYF. CDR3 nucleotide sequence: TGTGCCAGCAGCCCTTTGACGGAAGCTAACGAGCAGTACTTC. The chain links TRBV9 to TRBJ2-7, with no clear D. The CDR3 contains 14 residues. Germline CDR1 reads SGDLS; CDR2 reads YYNGEE. The V end lost 4 bases, the J end lost 5 bases, and 16 bases lay between the germline ends.

Only a few counts were recorded for this clonotype. V gene TRBV2 combines with J gene TRBJ2-3, with 7 bases identical to TRBD1. From germline, CDR1 is SNHLY and CDR2 FYNNEI. The CDR3 consists of 14 residues. V gave up 5 bases and J gave up 2 bases; unmatched junction bases: 4. In DNA, the CDR3 is TGTGCCAGCAGTCCGGGACAGCTCACAGATACGCAGTATTTT. It specifies CASSPGQLTDTQYF.

This clonotype was picked up a small number of times. The gene calls are TRBV3-1 and TRBJ2-7; D uncertain. V was clipped by 0 bases and J by 1 base, with 10 bases between them. The CDR3 extends over 15 amino acids. Germline loops: CDR1 LGHDT, CDR2 YNNKEL (reference sequence). This CDR3 reads CASSQEQSASYEQYF. DNA of the CDR3: TGTGCCAGCAGCCAAGAGCAGTCAGCATCCTACGAGCAGTACTTC.

V usage is TRBV7-9 and J usage is TRBJ2-5, with 8 bases that match TRBD2. The germline V gene encodes CDR1 SEHNR and CDR2 FQNEAQ (reference sequence). V lost 1 base and J lost 3; bases outside the gene matches: 1. The CDR3 is 14 amino acids. CDR3: CASSLVAGKETQYF. For the CDR3, the DNA is TGTGCCAGCAGCTTAGTAGCGGGGAAAGAGACCCAGTACTTC.

This chain connects TRBV7-6 to TRBJ1-1, with TRBD1 matching 9 bases. Germline V gene lookup returns CDR1 SGHVS and CDR2 FNYEAQ. Germline trimming cut 5 bases from V and 2 bases from J; bases unmatched to any gene: 6. The CDR3 runs 15 residues. The CDR3, as DNA: TGTGCCAGCAGCGTTCGGACAGGGGAAAACACTGAAGCTTTCTTT. Its translation: CASSVRTGENTEAFF.

The chain is built from TRBV29-1 and TRBJ2-7; D is uncertain. CDR1 and CDR2 (germline): SQVTM, ANQGSEA. This CDR3 spans 12 amino acids. V was clipped by 6 bases and J by 1 base, with 10 bases between them. CDR3 protein: CSVPDGSYEQYF. In DNA, the CDR3 is TGCAGCGTCCCAGACGGGTCCTACGAGCAGTACTTC.

This chain uses TRBV7-9 with TRBJ1-2; 10 bases line up with TRBD1. The V gene's germline CDR1 is SEHNR and CDR2 FQNEAQ (reference sequence). The CDR3 spans 14 residues. V lost 5 bases, J lost 5 bases, and 5 bases stayed unmatched. The CDR3 sequence: CASSRTGGEYGYTF. The CDR3 DNA reads as TGTGCCAGCAGCAGGACAGGGGGTGAATATGGCTACACCTTC.

This clonotype was picked up a small number of times. The rearrangement uses TRBV12-3 or TRBV12-4 and TRBJ2-1, with TRBD2 identical over 9 bases. The CDR3 covers 16 residues. Trimming at V came to 1 base and at J to 4 bases, leaving 5 bases not matched to a gene. CDR3 nucleotide sequence: TGTGCCAGCAGTTTAGAGAGTAGCGGGGGATACAATGAGCAGTTCTTC. Translated: CASSLESSGGYNEQFF.

V is TRBV12-3 or TRBV12-4 and J is TRBJ2-1; TRBD1 agrees at 8 bases. The CDR3 totals 15 residues. Germline trimming cut 3 bases from V and 8 bases from J; bases unmatched to any gene: 9. The CDR3 nucleotides read TGTGCCAGCAGTTTGGGGACAGGAGAAGGGTATGAGCAGTTCTTC. The encoded protein is CASSLGTGEGYEQFF.

The rearrangement links TRBV12-3 or TRBV12-4 to TRBJ2-1; tentative D call: TRBD1 (6 bases). The CDR3 has 14 residues. Deletions cut 4 bases from V and 7 bases from J, with 14 bases between. The CDR3 reads CASSSWQGRNEQFF. The CDR3 bases are TGTGCCAGCAGTTCGTGGCAGGGGAGAAATGAGCAGTTCTTC.

This clonotype was seen a handful of times. This sequence joins TRBV28 and TRBJ1-6; 7 bases match TRBD1. Germline values: CDR1 MDHEN, CDR2 SYDVKM. The CDR3 length is 13 residues. With 6 bases clipped from V and 5 bases from J, the junction kept 1 base outside the gene matches. The CDR3 bases are TGTGCCAGCAGCGGACAGGATAATTCACCCCTCCACTTT. Amino acids: CASSGQDNSPLHF.

This sequence joins TRBV25-1 and TRBJ1-2; tentative D call: TRBD1 (5 bases). The CDR3 extends over 17 amino acids. V was clipped by 4 bases and J by 2 bases, with 20 bases between them. The germline gives CDR1 MGHDK, CDR2 SYGVNS. In nucleotides, the CDR3 is TGTGCCAGCAGTGGCCGGCTCTGGGGACCTACCAACTATGGCTACACCTTC. It yields the protein CASSGRLWGPTNYGYTF.

This clonotype was detected a few times. The chain links TRBV27 to TRBJ2-5; D ambiguous. The length of the CDR3 is 14 residues. Germline V gene lookup returns CDR1 MNHEY and CDR2 SMNVEV (reference sequence). Trimming removed 8 bases at V and 1 base at J, with 14 bases between. DNA of the CDR3: TGTGCCAGCCGCCCCACCGACATCCAAGAGACCCAGTACTTC. Translating gives CASRPTDIQETQYF.

Only a few counts were recorded for this clonotype. The chain recombines TRBV5-1 with TRBJ2-1; D ambiguous. Trimming left V 2 bases short and J 8 bases short, with 14 bases between. The germline gives CDR1 SGHRS, CDR2 YFSETQ. The CDR3 loop spans 14 amino acids. CDR3 amino acids: CASSFREDGDEQFF. The CDR3, as DNA: TGCGCCAGCAGCTTCAGAGAAGACGGAGATGAGCAGTTCTTC.

This clonotype was picked up a small number of times. The chain joins TRBV28 to TRBJ2-7; 8 positions agree with TRBD1. Germline V gene data show CDR1 as MDHEN and CDR2 as SYDVKM. Trimming removed 5 bases from V and 6 bases from J; junction bases left unmatched: 3. This CDR3 is built from 12 residues. The CDR3 is CASSDRGSEQYF. In DNA, the CDR3 is TGTGCCAGCAGTGACAGGGGAAGCGAGCAGTACTTC.

The sample holds a few counts of this clonotype. The rearrangement links TRBV29-1 to TRBJ2-1; D remains unclear. The V gene lost 0 bases and the J gene lost 7 bases, with 16 bases spanning the gap. Germline V gives CDR1 SQVTM, CDR2 ANQGSEA. This CDR3 contains 15 residues. The CDR3 DNA is TGCAGCGTTGAAGAACCCCACCGGCAGGCAAATGAGCAGTTCTTC. Protein sequence: CSVEEPHRQANEQFF.

This chain connects TRBV7-9 to TRBJ2-7; D might be TRBD1 (5 bases). With 5 bases removed from V and 7 bases from J, the gap between germline ends came to 18 bases. This CDR3 spans 14 amino acids. Germline CDR1 and CDR2: SEHNR and FQNEAQ (reference sequence). The CDR3 nucleotides are TGTGCCAGCAGCACTGGAGCAGGGTTAGGGGAGCAGTACTTC. Translated: CASSTGAGLGEQYF.

The V call is TRBV20-1, the J call TRBJ2-1; 9 bases align to TRBD2. This CDR3 has 15 amino acids. Germline values: CDR1 DFQATT, CDR2 SNEGSKA (reference sequence). Trimming took 3 bases from V and 5 from J; bases not matched to a gene: 8. The CDR3 DNA follows: TGCAGTGCTAGCGCCGTCCTAGCGGGGCACAATGAGCAGTTCTTC. As protein: CSASAVLAGHNEQFF.